This TCR beta chain was identified during a study of T-cell reconstitution after alpha-beta-depleted transplantation in children. Unique molecular identifiers were incorporated into the prepared TCRbeta library. TCRdb reprocessed the PCR reads with MiXCR, giving one entry per CDR3 protein. The sample contains about half a million distinct CDR3 sequences, about an eighth of which appear only once. The germline CDR1 and CDR2 sequences are KGHSH and LQKENI. With 1 base removed from V and 1 base from J, the gap between germline ends came to 9 bases. The CDR3 is 15 amino acids. The chain carries TRBV18 and TRBJ2-3; D is undetermined. The sample here was PBMCs from the stem cell graft donor, taken from the stem cell graft. The sequence was collected from a human donor who donated a stem cell graft to a child with combined immunodeficiency. The CDR3 sequence is CASSPRIRGTDTQYF. The DNA of the CDR3 is TGTGCCAGCTCACCACGGATCCGGGGCACAGATACGCAGTATTTT.